This T cell receptor (beta chain) was observed in a study of cytomegalovirus exposure and HLA in healthy donors. Overall study findings and caveats: Sequencing likely generated an artifact that appeared as a cluster of highly shared sequence variants. TCR beta sequences reportedly predicted the HLA-A and HLA-B alleles of most subjects accurately.

PCR primers comprised 60 Vbeta and 13 Jbeta primers. Generated by immunoSEQ multiplex PCR, the TCRdb table keeps only in-frame clones and is missing some. The sample contains tens of thousands of clones, 73% of which appear only once. The CDR3 runs to 16 residues. The junction had 3 bases not matched to a gene; V was cut back by 0 bases and J by 1 base. The germline V gene has CDR1 LGHNA and CDR2 YSLEER. As to this clone: Its specificity is unknown.

This sequence originates from a man younger than 35 in good health and CMV-seronegative. The sequencing sample was made of PBMCs. The genes are TRBV4-3 and TRBJ2-1, with 7 bases that match TRBD2. The CDR3 region has the DNA TGCGCCAGCAGCCAAGACAGCGGGGCTTCCTACAATGAGCAGTTCTTC. Encoded protein: CASSQDSGASYNEQFF.